These T cell receptor beta chains were read from a single sample in a study of T-cell memory formation after mild COVID-19. TCRdb recomputed calls from the 5' RACE reads with MiXCR, one row per CDR3 protein. Among under 300,000 distinct CDR3 sequences, about a sixth were seen once, and the ten largest hold 23%. The sequencing input was PBMCs or a T cell subset sorted from them (not recorded which). The receptors were sampled from a man younger than 30 who had mild COVID-19 (a few samples of this study predate the infection). Cell type and time point are not known. Each CDR3 is given with its conserved first and last residue. The D gene is left open where the match is weak. Some rows have no size entry. The others give once, few or many, or a class for an expanded clone.

size	V	D	J	CDR3	DNA
-	TRBV6-5	TRBD1	TRBJ1-6	CASSYQQGATYNSPLHF	TGTGCCAGCAGTTACCAGCAGGGGGCCACGTATAATTCACCCCTCCACTTT
few	TRBV5-1	-	TRBJ2-5	CASRATSMETQYF	TGCGCCAGCCGCGCTACTAGTATGGAGACCCAGTACTTC
-	TRBV18	-	TRBJ1-3	CASSAGGEIAGNTIYF	TGTGCCAGCTCCGCAGGAGGGGAAATTGCTGGAAACACCATATATTTT
few	TRBV4-2	TRBD2	TRBJ2-7	CASSQPGLAGEYEQYF	TGTGCCAGCAGCCAACCCGGACTAGCGGGGGAGTACGAGCAGTACTTC
-	TRBV11-2	-	TRBJ2-5	CASSPQLEKTQYF	TGTGCCAGCAGCCCCCAGTTGGAGAAGACCCAGTACTTC
-	TRBV4-1	-	TRBJ1-1	CASSSWRGGTEAFF	TGCGCCAGCAGCTCCTGGAGGGGGGGTACTGAAGCTTTCTTT
-	TRBV4-1	-	TRBJ2-1	CASSQGFDEQFF	TGCGCCAGCAGCCAGGGATTCGATGAGCAGTTCTTC
few	TRBV11-2	-	TRBJ2-2	CASSLFEGRGELFF	TGTGCCAGCAGCTTATTTGAAGGACGGGGGGAGCTGTTTTTT
few	TRBV28	-	TRBJ1-2	CASSLGAYSSMRGYTF	TGTGCCAGCAGTTTAGGGGCTTATTCTTCAATGAGGGGCTACACCTTC
-	TRBV20-1	-	TRBJ1-3	CSARAGGTLSGNTIYF	TGCAGTGCCAGAGCCGGGGGAACCCTCTCGGGAAACACCATATATTTT
-	TRBV7-9	-	TRBJ1-6	CASSLPGQTYSPLHF	TGTGCCAGCAGCTTACCGGGGCAGACCTATTCACCCCTCCACTTT
few	TRBV24-1	-	TRBJ2-3	CATTSDIPTDTQYF	TGTGCCACCACGTCGGATATACCCACAGATACGCAGTATTTT
-	TRBV9	TRBD2	TRBJ2-3	CASSPAPWEAGGRTDTQYF	TGTGCCAGCAGTCCTGCCCCCTGGGAAGCGGGGGGTCGCACAGATACGCAGTATTTT
-	TRBV14	-	TRBJ1-2	CASSQATTNYGYTF	TGTGCCAGCAGCCAAGCGACCACTAACTATGGCTACACCTTC
many	TRBV6-2/TRBV6-3	-	TRBJ1-2	CASSYDAGSNYGYTF	TGTGCCAGCAGTTACGACGCCGGATCAAACTATGGCTACACCTTC
few	TRBV9	-	TRBJ1-5	CASSVGAGLAQPQHF	TGTGCCAGCAGCGTAGGGGCAGGGTTGGCTCAGCCCCAGCATTTT
few	TRBV5-1	-	TRBJ2-2	CASLAGTPNTGELFF	TGCGCCAGCCTCGCCGGGACACCGAACACCGGGGAGCTGTTTTTT
-	TRBV7-2	-	TRBJ1-5	CASSLGPRPQHF	TGTGCCAGCAGCTTAGGGCCCAGGCCACAGCATTTT
-	TRBV5-1	-	TRBJ2-7	CASSARGRGRGSQTYEQYF	TGCGCCAGCAGCGCCCGGGGCAGGGGAAGAGGATCCCAAACCTACGAGCAGTACTTC
-	TRBV7-8	TRBD2	TRBJ2-3	CASSPVAGTTDTQYF	TGTGCCAGCAGCCCCGTAGCGGGGACCACAGATACGCAGTATTTT
few	TRBV3-1	-	TRBJ2-3	CASSQLRTDTQYF	TGTGCCAGCAGCCAACTCCGCACAGATACGCAGTATTTT
few	TRBV9	-	TRBJ1-1	CASSVGAGWTEAFF	TGTGCCAGCAGCGTAGGCGCCGGTTGGACTGAAGCTTTCTTT
few	TRBV21-1	-	TRBJ2-1	CASSLRTSGGRNEQFF	TGTGCCAGCAGCCTACGGACTAGCGGGGGGAGGAATGAGCAGTTCTTC
-	TRBV4-1	-	TRBJ2-5	CASSQEPGRETQYF	TGCGCCAGCAGCCAAGAGCCAGGGCGGGAGACCCAGTACTTC
few	TRBV7-2	TRBD2	TRBJ2-1	CASSTTSGGADEQFF	TGTGCCAGCAGCACGACTAGCGGGGGGGCGGATGAGCAGTTCTTC
-	TRBV7-9	-	TRBJ1-1	CASSSREGLYTEAFF	TGTGCCAGCAGCTCCCGCGAGGGGCTGTACACTGAAGCTTTCTTT
few	TRBV5-1	TRBD2	TRBJ2-3	CASSDGTRRADTQYF	TGCGCCAGCAGCGACGGGACTAGGAGAGCAGATACGCAGTATTTT
many	TRBV29-1	TRBD2	TRBJ2-1	CSASGTSGTYEQFF	TGCAGCGCCTCAGGGACTAGCGGAACGTATGAGCAGTTCTTC
-	TRBV30	-	TRBJ2-7	CAWQRSLLYEQYF	TGTGCCTGGCAACGGTCCCTTCTCTACGAGCAGTACTTC
-	TRBV5-1	-	TRBJ2-4	CASSASVGYKNIQYF	TGCGCCAGCAGCGCGAGTGTTGGGTACAAAAACATTCAGTACTTC
-	TRBV6-1	-	TRBJ2-1	CASSEGTSRGNEQFF	TGTGCCAGCAGTGAAGGGACTAGCAGGGGGAATGAGCAGTTCTTC
-	TRBV12-3/TRBV12-4	-	TRBJ1-1	CASSAKMNTEAFF	TGTGCCAGCAGTGCCAAGATGAACACTGAAGCTTTCTTT
few	TRBV25-1	TRBD1	TRBJ1-5	CASSGPGGNQPQHF	TGTGCCAGCAGTGGTCCAGGGGGTAATCAGCCCCAGCATTTT
-	TRBV20-1	-	TRBJ2-3	CSASLSGSQYF	TGCAGTGCTAGCTTAAGCGGGTCGCAGTATTTT
-	TRBV9	TRBD1	TRBJ1-2	CASSGQGRRDYGYTF	TGTGCCAGCAGCGGACAGGGCCGCCGTGACTATGGCTACACCTTC
-	TRBV2	TRBD2	TRBJ2-7	CASSEWGGSSYEQYF	TGTGCCAGCAGTGAATGGGGGGGGAGCTCCTACGAGCAGTACTTC
few	TRBV6-5	-	TRBJ2-7	CASSYSGPGGQYF	TGTGCCAGCAGTTACTCGGGTCCGGGCGGGCAGTACTTC
-	TRBV20-1	-	TRBJ2-2	CSAPFGGHTGELFF	TGCAGCGCTCCTTTCGGGGGGCACACCGGGGAGCTGTTTTTT
few	TRBV12-3/TRBV12-4	TRBD2	TRBJ2-1	CASSYRGTSGANEQFF	TGTGCCAGCAGTTATCGCGGGACTAGCGGTGCCAATGAGCAGTTCTTC
few	TRBV24-1	-	TRBJ2-4	CATSVRGGIAKNIQYF	TGTGCCACCAGCGTACGAGGGGGGATAGCCAAAAACATTCAGTACTTC
many	TRBV4-3	-	TRBJ2-1	CASSQGGGLDEQFF	TGCGCCAGCAGCCAAGGGGGGGGGCTCGATGAGCAGTTCTTC